This note documents a single T cell receptor beta chain sequence. These data are taken from a study of cytomegalovirus exposure and HLA in healthy donors. The germline V gene has CDR1 SGHRS and CDR2 YFSETQ. V gave up 0 bases and J gave up 0 bases, with 13 bases separating them. CDR3 size: 17 residues. It was with 60 Vbeta and 13 Jbeta primers that the PCR ran. Measured with immunoSEQ multiplex PCR; TCRdb has only the in-frame clones, and not every one. The sample shows about 150,000 clones, about 68% of them seen only once. V is TRBV5-1 and J is TRBJ2-1; D perhaps matches TRBD2 (6 bases). The TCR comes from a human donor in good health. Sequencing input: PBMCs. CDR3 protein: CASSLEVSGNSYNEQFF. In DNA, the CDR3 is TGCGCCAGCAGCTTGGAGGTTAGCGGAAACTCCTACAATGAGCAGTTCTTC.